This TCR beta chain was sequenced during a study of T cells in Graves' hyperthyroidism and ophthalmopathy. V was cut by 4 bases and J by 6 bases, with 16 bases left in between. The CDR3 length is 16 residues. Germline lookup yields CDR1 MGHRA and CDR2 YSYEKL. RNA transcripts yielded amplified TCR beta CDR3 regions. A set of HTBI primers served as the primers for a first-round RT-PCR of the TCR CDR3. MiXCR, applied by TCRdb to the multiplex PCR reads, yields one record per CDR3 protein. The sample has approximately 400,000 distinct CDR3 sequences, approximately 15% seen once. This chain links TRBV4-1 with TRBJ1-6; D perhaps matches TRBD1 (5 bases). The sequenced material came from blood. This receptor was taken from a woman aged 25 to 39 with Graves' ophthalmopathy. The chain's CDR3 is CASSPGRGSGNSPLHF. In nucleotides, the CDR3 is TGCGCCAGCAGCCCCGGGCGGGGGTCCGGTAATTCACCCCTCCACTTT.